This T cell receptor (beta chain) was observed in a study of technical replicates of blood from several donors. CDR1 and CDR2 from the germline V gene are SGHNT and YENEEA. The CDR3 consists of 14 residues. V shed 5 bases and J shed 0 bases, with 11 bases lying between them. TCRdb's copy holds only in-frame clones and misses some; the assay was immunoSEQ multiplex PCR. The table records some 100,000 clones, just over 95% of them present only once. Sequenced material: T cells isolated from PBMCs. The chain links TRBV11-3 to TRBJ2-7, with D possibly being TRBD2 (5 bases). The sequence came from a human donor in good health. CDR3 residues: CASSPQRSSYEQYF. The CDR3 bases are TGTGCCAGCAGCCCCCAGCGGAGCTCCTACGAGCAGTACTTC. The complete variable domain, with remaining parts taken from reference TRBV11-3 and TRBJ2-7, reads EAGVVQSPRYKIIEKKQPVAFWCNPISGHNTLYWYLQNLGQGPELLIRYENEEAVDDSQLPKDRFSAERLKGVDSTLKIQPAELGDSAVYLCASSPQRSSYEQYFGPGTRLTVT.